This T cell receptor (beta chain) was identified in a study of T cell changes during pregnancy in multiple sclerosis. Measured with immunoSEQ multiplex PCR; TCRdb has only the in-frame clones, and not every one. This table holds 100,000 or so clones, more than 80% found once. With V trimmed by 1 base and J by 4 bases, 4 bases remained unmatched. Germline assignment: CDR1 LNHDA and CDR2 SQIVND (reference sequence). CDR3 length equals 15 residues. The sample in question was peripheral blood, obtained in the second trimester of pregnancy. The sequence came from a female donor with multiple sclerosis, enrolled in a pregnancy study. This chain joins TRBV19 and TRBJ1-5, with 7 bases aligning to TRBD1. The CDR3 here is CASSIAGTENQPQHF. CDR3 sequence (DNA): TGTGCCAGTAGTATAGCAGGGACAGAGAATCAGCCCCAGCATTTT.